This T cell receptor beta chain stems from a study of cytomegalovirus exposure and HLA in healthy donors. Overall study context: The 120 or so validation repertoires were reported in a later analysis to have been generated on the same platform as the roughly 720 first-cohort repertoires.

As concerns this clone: Its antigen remains unidentified.

Study outcomes and limitations: The listing of roughly 160 TCR beta chains classed them as cytomegalovirus-associated. The classifier reportedly diagnosed cytomegalovirus status with high specificity and sensitivity.

Produced via immunoSEQ multiplex PCR; TCRdb's table is partial and in-frame only. The data show roughly 330,000 clones, about 90% seen once. Germline V gives CDR1 LNHDA, CDR2 SQIVND (reference sequence). Trimming took 6 bases from V and 4 from J, leaving 12 bases between them. The CDR3 consists of 13 residues. The clonotype originates from a woman under 40 in good health and CMV-seropositive. The chain is built from TRBV19 and TRBJ1-2; D is perhaps TRBD1 (6 bases). What was sequenced was PBMCs. CDR3 loop: CASSRGWSYGYTF. The CDR3, as DNA: TGTGCCAGTAGCAGGGGATGGTCCTATGGCTACACCTTC.